Following are 11 T cell receptor beta chains from one sample sequenced in a study of OX40 agonist ivuxolimab in advanced cancers. Profiling relied on immunoSEQ multiplex PCR, and the TCRdb table lists in-frame clones only, not all of them. The sample includes 90,000 to 100,000 clones, roughly 87% of them seen just once. Here the sequenced sample was CD4+ or CD8+ T cells sorted from blood, taken in a trial of the OX40 agonist ivuxolimab. These receptors came from an adult with an advanced solid tumor such as melanoma, head and neck, liver or kidney cancer.

This clone has only one observation. J is TRBJ2-3 and V is TRBV6-1; D might be TRBD1 (5 bases). The ends were cut back, 2 bases at V and 6 bases at J, with 12 bases in the middle. Germline V CDR1 and CDR2: MNHNS, SASEGT. The CDR3 is 14 residues long. The CDR3 sequence: CASSEPGAKDTQYF. Here the CDR3 DNA reads TGTGCCAGCAGTGAACCTGGGGCCAAGGATACGCAGTATTTT.

This chain links TRBV5-1 with TRBJ2-2, with D possibly matching TRBD2 (6 bases). The CDR3 consists of 14 residues. CDR1 and CDR2 (germline): SGHRS, YFSETQ. The V end was cut by 7 bases, the J end by 7 bases, with 17 bases between. CDR3 region: CASDIGGNGGELFF. The CDR3 bases are TGCGCCAGCGACATTGGAGGGAATGGCGGGGAGCTGTTTTTT.

This chain connects TRBV2 to TRBJ2-1; TRBD2 matches at 7 bases. Germline V CDR1 and CDR2: SNHLY, FYNNEI. The CDR3 spans 14 residues. V lost 4 bases and J lost 4; bases outside the gene matches: 4. CDR3 sequence: CASSVAREYNEQFF. The DNA of the CDR3 is TGTGCCAGCAGTGTGGCGCGGGAGTACAATGAGCAGTTCTTC.

J is TRBJ1-3 and V is TRBV6-1; maybe TRBD1 (5 bases). The germline V and J ends were trimmed by 1 base and 9 bases, with 10 bases remaining between them. This CDR3 contains 13 residues. CDR1 and CDR2 from the germline V gene are MNHNS and SASEGT. CDR3 DNA: TGTGCCAGCAGTGAAGGCCAAGGGGTCACCATATATTTT. Its protein product is CASSEGQGVTIYF.

V is TRBV7-2 and J is TRBJ2-2; 7 bases agree with TRBD2. The CDR3 consists of 16 residues. In germline, CDR1 is SGHTA, CDR2 FQGNSA. The V and J ends lost 5 bases and 4 bases, in that order; junction bases with no gene match: 10. The CDR3 region is CASSPLAGDGTGELFF. CDR3 DNA sequence: TGTGCCAGCAGCCCCCTGGCGGGGGACGGCACCGGGGAGCTGTTTTTT.

V usage is TRBV14 and J usage is TRBJ2-4, with TRBD2 as a possible D gene (5 bases). V was cut by 1 base and J by 0 bases, with 7 bases left in between. In germline, CDR1 is SGHDN, CDR2 FVKESK. There are 15 residues in the CDR3. CDR3 coding DNA: TGTGCCAGCAGCCAAGGAGGGCTAGCCAAAAACATTCAGTACTTC. Protein product: CASSQGGLAKNIQYF.

The rearrangement joins TRBV5-8 to TRBJ2-3, with D hard to call. The CDR3 length is 16 residues. Trimming pared 4 bases from V and 2 bases from J, leaving 17 bases between. Germline-derived CDR1 and CDR2 are SGHTS and YDEGEE. CDR3 nucleotide sequence: TGTGCCAGCAGCCCCGAAGGACGGGCCTTCACAGATACGCAGTATTTT. It specifies CASSPEGRAFTDTQYF.

The table lists this clone with a few counts. The gene calls are TRBV7-2 and TRBJ1-1, with 7 bases lining up with TRBD1. This CDR3 is 15 amino acids long. Per the germline V gene, CDR1 is SGHTA and CDR2 is FQGNSA. V trimming: 8 bases; J trimming: 4 bases; junction bases outside the gene matches: 13. CDR3 amino acids: CASGRQGVGTTEAFF. CDR3 nucleotide sequence: TGTGCCAGCGGCCGACAGGGCGTCGGGACCACTGAAGCTTTCTTT. The complete variable domain, with remaining parts taken from reference TRBV7-2 and TRBJ1-1, reads GAGVSQSPSNKVTEKGKDVELRCDPISGHTALYWYRQSLGQGLEFLIYFQGNSAPDKSGLPSDRFSAERTGGSVSTLTIQRTQQEDSAVYLCASGRQGVGTTEAFFGQGTRLTVV.

This chain links TRBV14 with TRBJ2-7; 7 bases match TRBD2. Unmatched junction bases numbered 5, after V lost 7 bases and J lost 2 bases. Germline-derived CDR1 and CDR2 are SGHDN and FVKESK. The CDR3 totals 13 residues. CDR3 DNA: TGTGCCAGCACCTCCGGGACTACCTACGAGCAGTACTTC. Protein sequence: CASTSGTTYEQYF.

The rearrangement joins TRBV30 to TRBJ1-1, with TRBD1 matching over 7 bases. Germline V lookup: CDR1 GTSNPN, CDR2 SVGIG (reference sequence). The CDR3 has 12 residues. Trimming cost V 8 bases and J 0 bases; bases outside gene matches: 3. CDR3 protein: CARGQMNTEAFF. In nucleotides, the CDR3 is TGTGCCCGGGGACAGATGAACACTGAAGCTTTCTTT.

The chain has TRBV19 and TRBJ1-1; maybe TRBD1 (5 bases). Germline CDR1 is LNHDA and CDR2 is SQIVND (reference sequence). Trimming stripped 11 bases from V and 4 bases from J, with 17 bases between. This CDR3 is built from 13 residues. The CDR3 is CAAVGRGRTEAFF. The CDR3 DNA reads TGTGCCGCCGTAGGAAGGGGCCGCACTGAAGCTTTCTTT.